This record concerns one T cell receptor beta chain sequence. This clone was observed a few times. Its target antigen remains unknown. No per-base quality is available; no much larger clone lies one base away. The library relied on the immunoSEQ multiplex PCR assay. A mixture of 60 forward primers for TCR Vbeta segments and 13 reverse primers for TCR Jbeta segments was used in the multiplex PCR. A multiplex PCR assay on genomic DNA amplified the CDR3 region of rearranged TCR beta genes. The Illumina HiSeq System was used to sequence the amplified TCR beta libraries as 87-base-pair reads. The authors processed their data as follows. A later analysis tallied 70 million to 100 million unique TCR beta chains across the 640 or so repertoires, and around 9.9 million of those chains were shared by two or more donors. To remove PCR and sequencing errors, raw reads were error-corrected and collapsed into unique sequences using a nearest-neighbor algorithm that merged closely related sequences. V, D and J gene segments were assigned by aligning CDR3 sequences to IMGT reference sequences. For a sequence to be retained, a match of at least six nucleotides to both a V gene segment and a J gene segment was required. A rearrangement counted as productive if the CDR3 had no stop codons and remained in frame with V and J, and every other rearrangement counted as non-productive. CDR3 was defined by IMGT convention, running from the second conserved V-encoded cysteine to the conserved J-encoded phenylalanine. The earlier analysis of 500 to 750 of the donors excluded any sequence lacking an unambiguous match to a single V gene segment. In an earlier analysis of a few hundred of the donors, a V segment was called functional when productive rearrangements were above 56.7%, and segregating when the standard deviation between donors exceeded 5%. A statistical classification framework was built for diagnosing cytomegalovirus status from the catalog of TCR beta chain sequences. In a later analysis, TCR nucleotide sequences were compared against IMGT/GENE-DB human TR gene sequences so that V and J genes could be assigned. Using the TCRdist pipeline, a later analysis assigned CDR3 sequences along with most-parsimonious VDJ recombination scenarios. In a later analysis, each TCR beta chain was defined by its CDR3 amino acid sequence together with its V-gene family, and reads lacking a unique V-gene family were excluded. In a later analysis, fewer than 650 highly shared, low-generation-probability nucleotide sequences were removed to address suspected cross-contamination and a sequencing artifact. In a later analysis, a clonal expansion index for each public chain was calculated from normalized within-repertoire ranks of inferred template counts. A later analysis computed generation probabilities with a VDJ recombination model fitted to out-of-frame rearrangements, and checked the results against IGoR. In a later analysis, hypergeometric tests were used to score TCR-TCR, TCR-HLA and TCR-CMV co-occurrence, with a repertoire-size bias correction applied to TCR pairs. In a later analysis, false discovery rates were estimated by permuting HLA or CMV assignments 20 times. In a later analysis, co-occurring TCRs were grouped using DBSCAN, with TCRdist sequence similarity added in when clustering inside HLA-allele-positive subsets. For co-occurrence clustering, repertoires with fewer than 30,000 or more than 120,000 public chains were excluded, along with five repertoires with anomalous nucleotide sharing. This immuneACCESS table, as held by TCRdb, lists in-frame sequences with V and J called but not all clones. Of the missing ones, under half trace to an unresolved V gene in checked studies; the others have no known cause. V, J and clone size are those of that table, while D and trimming were read from the DNA. The sample data list around 130,000 clones, and around 8.5% of these were observed just once. 5% to 6% of the sample is held by the ten biggest clonotypes.

The cohort was made up of 500 to 850 healthy bone marrow donors. Cohort members were all nominally healthy when sampled, although unrecorded immune exposures were likely present. The donor tested CMV seronegative and was one of the 352 seronegative cohort members. A peripheral blood sample was collected from each donor, and TCR beta sequencing was performed on peripheral blood mononuclear cells. Genomic DNA extraction from the blood cell samples was performed with the Qiagen DNeasy Blood Extraction Kit. CDR1 and CDR2 are drawn from the germline V gene: SGHDT, YYEEEE. Its CDR3 holds 14 amino acids, cysteine through phenylalanine. Only the CDR3 portion is preserved as DNA: 42 bases, with reading frame beginning at the first base. The junction carries 11 bases between V and J, which are trimmed by 5 bases and 0 bases respectively. This sample is drawn from a study of cytomegalovirus exposure and HLA in healthy donors (dated by TCRdb to the late 2010s). Turning to the overall study: In an earlier analysis of fewer than 750 of the donors, about 270 Gb of sequence data and 90 million to 130 million unique TCR beta sequences from about 179 million T cells were reported. The aim of the study was to test whether cataloging public T cell receptors could identify signatures of past pathogen exposure. Among about 410 genotyped donors of the cohort, an average of approximately 220,000 unique TCR beta nucleotide sequences was sequenced per donor, of which about 18% were non-productive. Typing coverage differed by locus: A, B, C, DRB1 and DQB1 were typed in roughly 629-630 donors, DQA1 in about 500, DPA1 in 600 to 610, and DPB1 in just under 490. Donor age, sex, ethnicity and CMV serostatus were compiled alongside the repertoire data. In a later genetic analysis, genome-wide SNP genotypes for about three fifths of the roughly 670 donors were used, and that subset was treated as a discovery cohort. Besides the first cohort of roughly 640 subjects, a separate validation cohort made up of 120 different subjects was used. Of the roughly 410 genotyped donors, 70% to 90% were placed in the genetic ancestry cluster associated with self-reported Caucasian donors. Both class I and class II loci were covered by HLA typing, at four-digit resolution. Every discovery cohort repertoire had been produced on one sequencing platform. The study profiled the T cell repertoires of about 720 subjects by immunosequencing and related them to cytomegalovirus serostatus. The later analysis used no new phenotypic data to find candidate immune exposures, relying instead on TCR beta sequences and their occurrence across donors. Because of strong linkage in the cohort, roughly five DR-DQ haplotypes were treated as single units for association and clustering. The study combined high-throughput TCR immunosequencing, statistical association of individual TCRs with disease status, and machine learning to predict cytomegalovirus infection status. A later analysis re-examined previously published TCR beta repertoires from 500 to 700 donors and added high-resolution HLA genotyping to investigate patterns of TCR occurrence. An early release that covered fewer than 800 HLA-typed donors contained around 330 gigabases of sequencing data and some 87 million unique TCR sequences. In an earlier analysis of 500 to 650 of the donors, high-throughput TCR beta sequencing was used to judge whether each TCR beta V gene segment behaved as functional or pseudogenic. The research as a whole found: In both the original and validation cohorts, the classifier was reported to diagnose cytomegalovirus status with high specificity and sensitivity. A later analysis reported that several top co-occurrence clusters appeared linked to parvovirus B19, influenza, CMV and Epstein-Barr virus. Most TCR sequences were seen in very few donors, while some public TCRs were found in many individuals. Presence/absence analyses assumed roughly uniform sequencing depth across donors, an assumption that may not hold. A later analysis found that HLA-associated TCR beta chains were more clonally expanded and had lower generation probabilities than equally common non-associated chains. A group of highly shared sequence variants was considered likely to be a technical artifact of the sequencing pipeline. Over 15 rarely observed V segments, including chromosome 9 orphons, were excluded from the earlier analysis of just under 600 of the donors because counts were too low. The authors suggested that the approach could potentially be generalized to other disease states and immunological phenotypes. For the cohort, immune exposure information was limited to CMV serostatus. In a later analysis, TCR association rates were found to vary across HLA loci, with the most associated TCRs seen for DRB1 alleles and the fewest for HLA-C alleles. A total of 164 TCR beta chains were listed by the study as associated with cytomegalovirus. Linkage disequilibrium might explain the correlated functional status among segregating V segments, but an unknown experimental factor could not be excluded. HLA typing was unavailable for some donors at each locus, so association tests used only the typed subset. A later genetic analysis reported fewer N-insertions in productive TCRs among donors in an Asian-associated ancestry cluster than the roughly 650-donor mean. A later genetic analysis associated a missense DCLRE1C variant with V-gene and J-gene trimming of TCR beta chains, and an independent cohort replicated the association. The cohort was sequenced for TCR beta chains only, and without alpha or paired-chain data the features that could be detected were limited. Strong co-occurrence of HLA alleles, especially DR and DQ, made assigning TCR associations to individual alleles difficult. A later analysis found that most CMV-associated TCR beta chains appeared HLA-restricted, with HLA associations seemingly driven largely by CMV exposure. A further reported finding was that TCR beta sequences accurately predicted the HLA-A and HLA-B alleles for most subjects in the first cohort. In vitro tests confirmed that a few of the cytomegalovirus-associated TCR beta chains recognize cytomegalovirus antigens. In an earlier analysis of 587 of the donors, most TCR beta V segments appeared in productive rearrangements about 87% or about 30% of the time, broadly matching IMGT annotations. Some IMGT-functional V segments, including TRBV6-2 and TRBV6-3, could not be told apart with the 87-base-pair reads, so those segments were excluded. In a later analysis, some 18,000 TCR beta sequences were associated with specific HLA alleles at a false discovery rate of 0.05.

This TCR was recovered from a man in his forties or fifties in good health and CMV-seronegative. The chain joins TRBV5-6 to TRBJ1-1; tentative D gene TRBD1, with 5 bases matching. Input material: PBMCs. The CDR3 reads as follows: CASSPLDMNTEAFF. The DNA reads TGTGCCAGCAGTCCCCTGGACATGAACACTGAAGCTTTCTTT.